Below are 5 T cell receptor beta chains sequenced from a single sample in a study of graft-versus-host responses after intestinal transplantation. TCRdb's table, derived via immunoSEQ multiplex PCR, lists solely in-frame clones and lacks some. In the table there are some 13,000 clones, 35% to 40% of which are singletons. Irradiated stimulators labeled with violet dye, some 200,000 in number, were plated with some 200,000 CFSE-labeled responders. This sample comprised alloreactive CD8+ T cells from a mixed lymphocyte reaction culture, obtained before intestinal transplant. Described subset: CFSE-low proliferating T cells sorted from roughly 6-day pre-transplant mixed lymphocyte reaction (GvH or HvG direction). These receptors all stem from a human patient who received an intestinal transplant.

This chain links TRBV19 with TRBJ1-2; a possible D gene is TRBD1 (5 bases). The length of the CDR3 is 13 residues. Germline V lookup: CDR1 LNHDA, CDR2 SQIVND (reference sequence). Trimming stripped 6 bases from V and 3 bases from J, with 11 bases between. Here the CDR3 DNA reads TGTGCCAGTAGGGTCGACAGCCACTATGGCTACACCTTC. Encoded protein: CASRVDSHYGYTF.

This chain uses TRBV5-1 with TRBJ1-1; TRBD1 matches 7 bases. V lost 4 bases to trimming and J lost 4 bases; unmatched junction nucleotides: 10. This CDR3 is built from 15 residues. Germline V gene sequence: CDR1 SGHRS, CDR2 YFSETQ. CDR3 loop: CASSHPGTEVTEAFF. The CDR3 DNA reads TGCGCCAGCAGCCACCCCGGGACAGAGGTCACTGAAGCTTTCTTT.

Relative to its sample, this clone is medium-sized. This chain connects TRBV4-2 to TRBJ1-1; D is unresolved. The CDR3 length is 12 residues. The germline V gene has CDR1 LGHNA and CDR2 YNFKEQ. Deletions cut 1 base from V and 10 bases from J, with 10 bases between. CDR3 sequence (DNA): TGTGCCAGCAGCCAAGGCACACTAGGAGCTTTCTTT. Amino acid sequence: CASSQGTLGAFF.

A word on this clone: The sample carries other DNA sequences with the same CDR3. The chain carries TRBV27 and TRBJ2-1; no reliable D call. The germline V and J ends were trimmed by 3 bases and 0 bases, with 9 bases remaining between them. The CDR3 length is 15 residues. Germline V lookup: CDR1 MNHEY, CDR2 SMNVEV (reference sequence). This chain's CDR3 is CASSLLPSSYNEQFF. The CDR3 region has the DNA TGTGCCAGCAGTTTGTTGCCGAGCTCCTACAATGAGCAGTTCTTC.

This clone was counted only a few times. The V call is TRBV30, the J call TRBJ2-3; 9 positions agree with TRBD2. V shed 5 bases and J 4 bases; nucleotides not matched to a gene: 1. Germline loops: CDR1 GTSNPN, CDR2 SVGIG (reference sequence). The CDR3 has 12 residues. CDR3 coding DNA: TGTGCCTGGGAGCGGGGGGCAGATACGCAGTATTTT. Its translation: CAWERGADTQYF.